This TCR beta chain was obtained from a study of OX40 agonist ivuxolimab in advanced cancers. Study context: Patients enrolled in dose escalation were diagnosed with hepatocellular carcinoma, melanoma, renal cell or head and neck cancer. Age averaged roughly 60 years (range roughly 20 to 90), and roughly 80% were male.

Germline values: CDR1 MDHEN, CDR2 SYDVKM. There are 12 residues in the CDR3. V lost 6 bases to trimming and J lost 2 bases, with 7 bases between them. This clone was observed a single time. Clones were sequenced by immunoSEQ multiplex PCR, and TCRdb holds only the in-frame ones, with some missing. This sample carries about 100,000 clones, approximately 91% of them seen once, and the ten largest clones take about 0.76%. This sequence was found in an adult with an advanced solid tumor such as melanoma, head and neck, liver or kidney cancer. The rearrangement uses TRBV28 and TRBJ1-1; D unresolved. Sequences were derived from CD4+ or CD8+ T cells sorted from blood, sampled in a trial of the OX40 agonist ivuxolimab. The CDR3 sequence is CASRGPNTEAFF. DNA for the CDR3: TGTGCCAGCAGGGGCCCCAACACTGAAGCTTTCTTT.